This T cell receptor beta chain was identified during a study of T cell responses to AZD1222 COVID-19 vaccine. Points from the study as a whole: The repertoires were collected only after the peak T cell response.

About this clone: Its target is unknown. Other DNA sequences in this specimen translate into the identical CDR3.

Clones were sequenced by immunoSEQ multiplex PCR, and TCRdb holds only the in-frame ones, with some missing. The sample shows over 95,000 clones, around nine tenths of them seen only once. V trimming: 4 bases; J trimming: 5 bases; junction bases outside the gene matches: 9. This CDR3 contains 15 residues. Germline CDR1 is SGHAT and CDR2 is FQNNGV. V is TRBV11-2 and J is TRBJ2-7, with 9 bases lining up with TRBD1. Material: peripheral blood, obtained on day 0 of AZD1222 vaccination. The sequence derives from an adult in good health. CDR3 residues: CASSYSRGQGNEQYF. The CDR3 DNA is TGTGCCAGCAGCTATTCTCGGGGACAGGGAAACGAGCAGTACTTC.